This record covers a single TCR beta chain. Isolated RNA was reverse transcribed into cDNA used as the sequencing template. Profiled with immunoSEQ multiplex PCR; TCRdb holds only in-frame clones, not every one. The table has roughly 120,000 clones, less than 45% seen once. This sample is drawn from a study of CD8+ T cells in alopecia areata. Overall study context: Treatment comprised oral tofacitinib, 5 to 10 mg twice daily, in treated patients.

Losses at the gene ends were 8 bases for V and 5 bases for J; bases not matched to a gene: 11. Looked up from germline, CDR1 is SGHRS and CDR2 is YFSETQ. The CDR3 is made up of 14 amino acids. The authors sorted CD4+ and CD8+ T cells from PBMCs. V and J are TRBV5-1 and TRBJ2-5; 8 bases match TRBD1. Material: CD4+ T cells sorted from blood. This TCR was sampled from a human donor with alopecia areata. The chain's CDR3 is CASGQGITVETQYF. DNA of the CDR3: TGCGCCAGTGGACAGGGTATTACTGTGGAGACCCAGTACTTC.